The TCR beta chain described here comes from a study of T cells after yellow fever vaccination. Trimming removed 0 bases at V and 8 bases at J, with 19 bases between. The CDR3 loop spans 16 amino acids. The V gene's germline CDR1 is MNHNY and CDR2 SVGAGI (reference sequence). Study-wide results and limits: FACS-sorted repertoires might harbor abundant contaminating clonotypes from the bulk population. The booster response re-showed most primary clones: 95% to 96% CD4, approximately 90% CD8. Some clonotypes, a small share, were shared between CD4 and CD8 compartments.

Concerning this clonotype itself: Its matching antigen is unknown.

The study made its TCR cDNA through 5'RACE template switching. That step introduced a universal primer site along with UMIs. TCRdb re-called the 5' RACE reads through MiXCR, storing one row per CDR3 protein. Here the sample spans 300,000 to 400,000 distinct CDR3 sequences, 3% to 4.5% being singletons. The sequenced sample was PBMCs, obtained 5 days after the yellow fever booster vaccination. This sequence was found in a man aged 18 to 30 who received the YFV17D yellow fever vaccine. The V and J genes are TRBV6-6 and TRBJ1-2; D uncertain. The CDR3 region is CASSYSIEQLSQGYTF. CDR3 bases: TGTGCCAGCAGTTACTCAATTGAGCAGCTGTCCCAGGGCTACACCTTC.